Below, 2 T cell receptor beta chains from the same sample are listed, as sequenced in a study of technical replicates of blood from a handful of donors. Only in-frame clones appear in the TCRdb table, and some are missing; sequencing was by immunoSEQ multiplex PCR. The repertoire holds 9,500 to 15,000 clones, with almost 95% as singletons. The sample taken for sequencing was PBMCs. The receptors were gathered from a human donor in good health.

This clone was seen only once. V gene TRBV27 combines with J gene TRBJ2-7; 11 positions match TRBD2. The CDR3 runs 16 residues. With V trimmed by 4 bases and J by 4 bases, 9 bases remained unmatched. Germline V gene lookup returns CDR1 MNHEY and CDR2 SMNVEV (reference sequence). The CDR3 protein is CASSSPLAGVIYEQYF. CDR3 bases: TGTGCCAGCAGTTCCCCACTAGCGGGAGTAATATACGAGCAGTACTTC.

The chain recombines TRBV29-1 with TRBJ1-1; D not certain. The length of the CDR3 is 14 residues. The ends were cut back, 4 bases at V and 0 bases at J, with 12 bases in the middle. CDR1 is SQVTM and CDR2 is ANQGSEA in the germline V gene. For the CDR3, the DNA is TGCAGCGTTGTGGTCGGGTCCATGAACACTGAAGCTTTCTTT. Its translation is CSVVVGSMNTEAFF.